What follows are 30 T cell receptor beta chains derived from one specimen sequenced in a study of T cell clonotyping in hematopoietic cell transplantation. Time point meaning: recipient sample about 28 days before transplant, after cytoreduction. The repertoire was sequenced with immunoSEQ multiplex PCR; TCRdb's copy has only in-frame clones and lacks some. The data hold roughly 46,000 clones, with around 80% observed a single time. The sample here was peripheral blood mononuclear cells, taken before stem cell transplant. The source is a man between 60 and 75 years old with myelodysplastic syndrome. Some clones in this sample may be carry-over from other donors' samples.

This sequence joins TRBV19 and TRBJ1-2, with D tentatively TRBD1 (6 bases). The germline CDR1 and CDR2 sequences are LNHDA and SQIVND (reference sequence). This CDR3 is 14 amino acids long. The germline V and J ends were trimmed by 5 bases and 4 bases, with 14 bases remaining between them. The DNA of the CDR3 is TGTGCCAGTAGTCCAGCAACAGGGACCTATGGCTACACCTTC. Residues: CASSPATGTYGYTF.

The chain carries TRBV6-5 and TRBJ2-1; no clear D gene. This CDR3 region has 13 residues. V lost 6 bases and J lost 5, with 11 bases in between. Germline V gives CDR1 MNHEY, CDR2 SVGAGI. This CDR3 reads CASRVSQNNEQFF. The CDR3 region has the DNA TGTGCCAGCAGGGTATCACAAAACAATGAGCAGTTCTTC.

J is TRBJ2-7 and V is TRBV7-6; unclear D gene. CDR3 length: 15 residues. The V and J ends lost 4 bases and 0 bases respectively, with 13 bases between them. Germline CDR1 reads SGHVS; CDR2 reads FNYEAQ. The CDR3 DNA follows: TGTGCCAGCAGCTCCGGCGGTACGTACTCCTACGAGCAGTACTTC. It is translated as CASSSGGTYSYEQYF.

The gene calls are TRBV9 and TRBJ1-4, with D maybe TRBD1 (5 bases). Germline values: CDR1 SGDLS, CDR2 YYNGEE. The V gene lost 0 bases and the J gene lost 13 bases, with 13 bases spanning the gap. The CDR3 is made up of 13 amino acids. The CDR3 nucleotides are TGTGCCAGCAGCGTAGCTTCCGGGGCACGACTGTTTTTT. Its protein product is CASSVASGARLFF.

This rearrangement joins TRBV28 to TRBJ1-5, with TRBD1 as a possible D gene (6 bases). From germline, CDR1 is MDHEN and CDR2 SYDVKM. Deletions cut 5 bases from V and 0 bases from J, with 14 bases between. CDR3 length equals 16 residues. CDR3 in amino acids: CASSPETGYSNQPQHF. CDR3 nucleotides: TGTGCCAGCAGTCCGGAGACAGGATATAGCAATCAGCCCCAGCATTTT.

CDR3 bases: TGTGCCAGCAGCTTAATCGCACAGGCCAATAATTCACCCCTCCACTTT. This codes for CASSLIAQANNSPLHF. The V call is TRBV7-2, the J call TRBJ1-6; TRBD1 might be the D (5 bases). Looked up from germline, CDR1 is SGHTA and CDR2 is FQGNSA. This CDR3 contains 16 residues. V lost 2 bases and J lost 5, with 13 bases in between.

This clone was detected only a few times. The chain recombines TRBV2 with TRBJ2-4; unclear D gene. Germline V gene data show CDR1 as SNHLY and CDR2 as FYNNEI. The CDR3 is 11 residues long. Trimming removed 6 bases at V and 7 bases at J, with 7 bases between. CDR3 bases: TGTGCCAGCAGGCTCCAGAACATTCAGTACTTC. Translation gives CASRLQNIQYF. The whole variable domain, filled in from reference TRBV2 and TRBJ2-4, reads EPEVTQTPSHQVTQMGQEVILRCVPISNHLYFYWYRQILGQKVEFLVSFYNNEISEKSEIFDDQFSVERPDGSNFTLKIRSTKLEDSAMYFCASRLQNIQYFGAGTRLSVL.

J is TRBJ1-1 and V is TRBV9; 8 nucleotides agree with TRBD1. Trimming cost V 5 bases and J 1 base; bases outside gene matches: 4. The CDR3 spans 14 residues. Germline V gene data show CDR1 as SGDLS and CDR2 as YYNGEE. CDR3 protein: CASSAGQENTEAFF. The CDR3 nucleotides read TGTGCCAGCAGTGCGGGACAGGAGAACACTGAAGCTTTCTTT.

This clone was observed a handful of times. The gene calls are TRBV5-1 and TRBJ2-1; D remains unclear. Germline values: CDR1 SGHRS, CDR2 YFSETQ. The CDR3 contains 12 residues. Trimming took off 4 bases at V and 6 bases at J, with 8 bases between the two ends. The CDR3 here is CASSLRPNEQFF. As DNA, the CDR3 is TGCGCCAGCAGCCTAAGACCCAATGAGCAGTTCTTC.

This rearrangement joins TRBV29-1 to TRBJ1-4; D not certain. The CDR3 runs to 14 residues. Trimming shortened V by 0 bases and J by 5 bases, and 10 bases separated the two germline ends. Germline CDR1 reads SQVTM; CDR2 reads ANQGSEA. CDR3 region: CSVEDPPGNEKLFF. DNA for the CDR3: TGCAGCGTTGAAGACCCGCCTGGGAATGAAAAACTGTTTTTT.

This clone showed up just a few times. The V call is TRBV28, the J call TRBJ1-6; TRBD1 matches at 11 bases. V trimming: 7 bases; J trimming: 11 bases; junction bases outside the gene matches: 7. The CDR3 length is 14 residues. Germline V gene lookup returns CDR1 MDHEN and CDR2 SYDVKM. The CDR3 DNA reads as TGTGCCAGCAAGGGCGGGACAGGGGGAGCACCCCTCCACTTT. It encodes CASKGGTGGAPLHF. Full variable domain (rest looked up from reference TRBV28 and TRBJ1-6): DVKVTQSSRYLVKRTGEKVFLECVQDMDHENMFWYRQDPGLGLRLIYFSYDVKMKEKGDIPEGYSVSREKKERFSLILESASTNQTSMYLCASKGGTGGAPLHFGNGTRLTVT.

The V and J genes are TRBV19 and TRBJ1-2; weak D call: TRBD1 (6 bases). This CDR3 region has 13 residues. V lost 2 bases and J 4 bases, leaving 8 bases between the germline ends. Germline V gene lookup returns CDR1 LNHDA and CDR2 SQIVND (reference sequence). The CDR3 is CASSITGSYGYTF. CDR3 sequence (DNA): TGTGCCAGTAGTATAACAGGGAGCTATGGCTACACCTTC.

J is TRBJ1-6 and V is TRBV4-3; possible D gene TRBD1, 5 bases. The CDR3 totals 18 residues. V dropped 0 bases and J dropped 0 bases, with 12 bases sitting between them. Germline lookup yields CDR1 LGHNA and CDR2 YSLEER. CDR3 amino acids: CASSQEIAGSSYNSPLHF. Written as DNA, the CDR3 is TGCGCCAGCAGCCAAGAAATTGCAGGGAGCTCCTATAATTCACCCCTCCACTTT.

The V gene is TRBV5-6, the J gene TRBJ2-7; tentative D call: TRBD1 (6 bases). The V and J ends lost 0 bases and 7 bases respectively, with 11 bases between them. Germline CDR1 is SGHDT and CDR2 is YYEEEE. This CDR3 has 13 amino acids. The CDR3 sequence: CASSLDIQGEQYF. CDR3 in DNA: TGTGCCAGCAGCTTGGACATTCAGGGGGAGCAGTACTTC.

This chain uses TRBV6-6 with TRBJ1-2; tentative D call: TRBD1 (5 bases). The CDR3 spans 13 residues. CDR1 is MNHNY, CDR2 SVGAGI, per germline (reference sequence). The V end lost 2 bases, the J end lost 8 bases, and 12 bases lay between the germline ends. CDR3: CASSYGQGRGYTF. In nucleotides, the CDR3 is TGTGCCAGCAGTTACGGCCAGGGTCGGGGCTACACCTTC.

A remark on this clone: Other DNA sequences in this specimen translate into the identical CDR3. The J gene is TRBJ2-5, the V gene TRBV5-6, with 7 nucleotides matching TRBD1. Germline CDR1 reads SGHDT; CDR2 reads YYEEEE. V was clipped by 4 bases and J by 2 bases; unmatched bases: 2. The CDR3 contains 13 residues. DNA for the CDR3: TGTGCCAGCAGCAGGGACAGACAAGAGACCCAGTACTTC. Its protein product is CASSRDRQETQYF.

The CDR3 spells CASSYFEGKGNEQFF. CDR3 bases: TGTGCCAGCAGTTACTTTGAGGGGAAGGGAAATGAGCAGTTCTTC. This sequence joins TRBV6-6 and TRBJ2-1; D is tentatively TRBD1 or TRBD2 (5 bases each). Looked up from germline, CDR1 is MNHNY and CDR2 is SVGAGI (reference sequence). The V and J ends lost 1 base and 7 bases respectively, with 14 bases between them. The CDR3 sequence is 15 residues long.

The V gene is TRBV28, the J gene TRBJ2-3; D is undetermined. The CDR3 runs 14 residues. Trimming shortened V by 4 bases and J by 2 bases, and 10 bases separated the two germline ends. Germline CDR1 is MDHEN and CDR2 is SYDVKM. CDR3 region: CASSSGSATDTQYF. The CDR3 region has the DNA TGTGCCAGCAGTTCCGGATCGGCCACAGATACGCAGTATTTT. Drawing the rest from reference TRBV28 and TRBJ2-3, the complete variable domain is DVKVTQSSRYLVKRTGEKVFLECVQDMDHENMFWYRQDPGLGLRLIYFSYDVKMKEKGDIPEGYSVSREKKERFSLILESASTNQTSMYLCASSSGSATDTQYFGPGTRLTVL.

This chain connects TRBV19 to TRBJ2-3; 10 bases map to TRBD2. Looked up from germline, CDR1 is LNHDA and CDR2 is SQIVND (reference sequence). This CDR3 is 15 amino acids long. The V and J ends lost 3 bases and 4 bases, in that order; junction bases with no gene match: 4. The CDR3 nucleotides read TGTGCCAGTAGTATTGCTAGCGGGGGTGCAGATACGCAGTATTTT. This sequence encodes CASSIASGGADTQYF. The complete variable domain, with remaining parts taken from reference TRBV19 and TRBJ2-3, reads DGGITQSPKYLFRKEGQNVTLSCEQNLNHDAMYWYRQDPGQGLRLIYYSQIVNDFQKGDIAEGYSVSREKKESFPLTVTSAQKNPTAFYLCASSIASGGADTQYFGPGTRLTVL.

The CDR3 sequence is CASSKTGSEQPQHF. For the CDR3, the DNA is TGTGCCAGCAGCAAGACAGGGTCGGAACAGCCCCAGCATTTT. The V and J genes are TRBV7-2 and TRBJ1-5, with 7 bases fitting TRBD1. J gave up 7 bases and V 5 bases, and 8 bases lay outside the gene matches. The CDR3 runs 14 residues. CDR1 and CDR2 (germline): SGHTA, FQGNSA.

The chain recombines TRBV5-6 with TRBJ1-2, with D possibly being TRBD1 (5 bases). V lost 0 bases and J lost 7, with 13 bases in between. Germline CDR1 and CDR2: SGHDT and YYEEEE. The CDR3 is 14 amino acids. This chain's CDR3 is CASSLESGRGGYTF. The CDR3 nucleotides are TGTGCCAGCAGCTTGGAATCGGGGAGGGGTGGCTACACCTTC.

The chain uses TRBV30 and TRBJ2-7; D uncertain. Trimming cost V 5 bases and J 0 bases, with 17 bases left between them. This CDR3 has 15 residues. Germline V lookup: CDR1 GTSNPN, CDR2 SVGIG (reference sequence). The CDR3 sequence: CAWPFRAISSYEQYF. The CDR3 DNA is TGTGCCTGGCCCTTTCGGGCCATAAGCTCCTACGAGCAGTACTTC.

CDR3 sequence reads: CASSAQGGLNTEAFF. In DNA form, the CDR3 reads TGTGCCAGCAGCGCTCAAGGGGGCTTGAACACTGAAGCTTTCTTT. J is TRBJ1-1 and V is TRBV7-2; TRBD1 aligns across 7 bases. In germline, CDR1 is SGHTA, CDR2 FQGNSA. The CDR3 extends over 15 amino acids. The junction had 6 bases not matched to a gene; V was cut back by 5 bases and J by 0 bases.

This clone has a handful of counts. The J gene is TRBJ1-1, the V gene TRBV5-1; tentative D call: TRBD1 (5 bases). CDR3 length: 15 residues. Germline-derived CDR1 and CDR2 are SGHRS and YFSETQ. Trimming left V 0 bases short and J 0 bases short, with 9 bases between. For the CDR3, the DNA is TGCGCCAGCAGCTTGGAGGGGAGAGTGAACACTGAAGCTTTCTTT. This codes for CASSLEGRVNTEAFF.

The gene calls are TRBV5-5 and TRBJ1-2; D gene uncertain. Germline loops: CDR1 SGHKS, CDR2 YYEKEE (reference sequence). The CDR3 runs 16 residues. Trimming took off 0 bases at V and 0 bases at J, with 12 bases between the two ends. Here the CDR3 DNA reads TGTGCCAGCAGCTTGGTTGCGGATGGGGCTAACTATGGCTACACCTTC. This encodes CASSLVADGANYGYTF.

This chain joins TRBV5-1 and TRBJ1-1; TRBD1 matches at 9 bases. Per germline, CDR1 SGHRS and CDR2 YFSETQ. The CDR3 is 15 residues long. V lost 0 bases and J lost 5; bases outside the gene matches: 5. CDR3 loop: CASSLGDREKTEAFF. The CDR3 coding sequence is TGCGCCAGCAGCTTGGGGGACAGGGAGAAAACTGAAGCTTTCTTT.

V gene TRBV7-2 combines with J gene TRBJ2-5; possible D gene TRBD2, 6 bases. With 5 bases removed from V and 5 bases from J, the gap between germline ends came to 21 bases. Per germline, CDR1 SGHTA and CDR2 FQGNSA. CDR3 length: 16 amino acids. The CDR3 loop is CASSLFGGGAGETQYF. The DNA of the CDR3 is TGTGCCAGCAGCCTCTTTGGAGGAGGGGCGGGGGAGACCCAGTACTTC.

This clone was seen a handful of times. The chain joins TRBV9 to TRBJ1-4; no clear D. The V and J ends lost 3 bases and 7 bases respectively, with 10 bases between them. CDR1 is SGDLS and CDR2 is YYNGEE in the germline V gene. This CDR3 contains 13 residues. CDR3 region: CASSGGEGEKLFF. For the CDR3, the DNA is TGTGCCAGCAGCGGCGGGGAGGGTGAAAAACTGTTTTTT.

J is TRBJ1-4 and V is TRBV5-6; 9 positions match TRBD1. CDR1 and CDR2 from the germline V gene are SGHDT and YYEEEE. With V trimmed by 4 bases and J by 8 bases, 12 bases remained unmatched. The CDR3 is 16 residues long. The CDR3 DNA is TGTGCCAGCAGCCATAAAACAGGGGGCTTACGGGAAAAACTGTTTTTT. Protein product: CASSHKTGGLREKLFF.

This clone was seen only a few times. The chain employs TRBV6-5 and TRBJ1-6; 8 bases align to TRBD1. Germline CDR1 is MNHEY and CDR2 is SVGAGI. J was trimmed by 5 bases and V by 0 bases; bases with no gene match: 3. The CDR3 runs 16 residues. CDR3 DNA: TGTGCCAGCAGTTACTCGAGGACAGGGAATAATTCACCCCTCCACTTT. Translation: CASSYSRTGNNSPLHF.